The rows below give T cell receptor beta chains drawn from one sample of a study of T-cell memory formation after mild COVID-19. TCRdb processed the 5' RACE reads anew with MiXCR; each CDR3 protein has one entry. The table lists 140,000 or so distinct CDR3 sequences, 6% to 6.5% of them singletons, with under 2.5% in the top ten. Sequenced material: PBMCs or a T cell subset sorted from them (not recorded which). Receptors originate from an adult woman who had mild COVID-19 (a few samples of this study predate the infection). Cell type and time point are not known. Both conserved end residues are part of each CDR3. D genes are given only for firm matches. Clone size is given for some rows only: seen once, a few or many times, or a class if the clone is expanded.

TRBD1 TRBJ2-7 many TRBV5-1 CASGQTHRGEQYF TGCGCCAGCGGCCAAACGCACAGGGGCGAGCAGTACTTC
TRBD2 TRBJ2-1 few TRBV7-8 CASSPNGLAGAYNEQFF TGTGCCAGCAGCCCAAACGGACTAGCGGGAGCCTACAATGAGCAGTTCTTC
TRBD2 TRBJ2-3 many TRBV24-1 CATSDLGLAGEGDTQYF TGTGCCACCAGTGATCTCGGACTAGCGGGAGAGGGGGATACGCAGTATTTT
NA TRBJ2-1 NA TRBV19 CASGAGDIREQFF TGTGCCAGTGGGGCTGGGGACATCCGGGAGCAGTTCTTC
NA TRBJ2-7 NA TRBV9 CASSVGLNAYEQYF TGTGCCAGCAGCGTAGGACTTAACGCCTACGAGCAGTACTTC
NA TRBJ1-1 NA TRBV6-2/TRBV6-3 CASNSPVNTEAFF TGTGCCAGCAACTCACCGGTGAACACTGAAGCTTTCTTT
TRBD1 TRBJ1-1 NA TRBV3-1 CASRLTGAANAEAFF TGTGCCAGCAGACTCACAGGGGCCGCGAACGCTGAAGCTTTCTTT
NA TRBJ1-2 NA TRBV27 CASRKYQGSALGYTF TGTGCCAGCAGGAAATACCAGGGGAGCGCGTTAGGCTACACCTTC
NA TRBJ2-1 few TRBV15 CATSRVAGSYNEQFF TGTGCCACCAGCAGAGTGGCGGGCTCCTACAATGAGCAGTTCTTC
TRBD2 TRBJ2-7 many TRBV5-1 CASSLGQGTSVYEQYF TGCGCCAGCAGCTTGGGCCAGGGGACTAGCGTTTACGAGCAGTACTTC
NA TRBJ2-5 few TRBV29-1 CSGALGTGQETQYF TGCAGCGGGGCGCTTGGGACCGGCCAAGAGACCCAGTACTTC
TRBD2 TRBJ2-1 NA TRBV5-1 CASSLAASGGYNEQFF TGCGCCAGCAGCTTGGCGGCTAGCGGGGGGTACAATGAGCAGTTCTTC
NA TRBJ1-5 many TRBV12-3/TRBV12-4 CASSFRRTNQPQHF TGTGCCAGCAGTTTCCGCCGGACTAATCAGCCCCAGCATTTT
NA TRBJ1-6 few TRBV6-5 CASSYRPARASPLHF TGTGCCAGCAGTTATCGGCCGGCGAGGGCATCACCCCTCCACTTT
NA TRBJ2-3 many TRBV7-2 CASSPSATDTQYF TGTGCCAGCAGCCCATCAGCGACAGATACGCAGTATTTT
TRBD2 TRBJ2-1 many TRBV6-6 CASSLQAGRLNEQFF TGTGCCAGCAGTCTCCAAGCGGGACGACTCAATGAGCAGTTCTTC
TRBD2 TRBJ2-7 many TRBV5-1 CASSLRLAGGSSYEQYF TGCGCCAGCAGCTTGCGACTAGCGGGGGGGAGCTCCTACGAGCAGTACTTC
TRBD2 TRBJ2-1 few TRBV14 CASSLQVASGRGRDEQFF TGTGCCAGCAGCCTACAGGTGGCTAGCGGGAGAGGCCGCGATGAGCAGTTCTTC
TRBD1 TRBJ2-6 NA TRBV6-6 CASSGQGAYGANVLTF TGTGCCAGCAGTGGACAGGGAGCATATGGGGCCAACGTCCTGACTTTC
NA TRBJ2-3 many TRBV29-1 CSGTSTDTQYF TGCAGCGGAACCAGCACAGATACGCAGTATTTT
NA TRBJ2-2 many TRBV5-1 CASSPLPGHLTGELFF TGCGCCAGCAGCCCTCTCCCGGGACATTTGACCGGGGAGCTGTTTTTT
NA TRBJ2-1 NA TRBV7-2 CASSQAGVPYNEQFF TGTGCCAGCAGTCAAGCAGGAGTCCCCTACAATGAGCAGTTCTTC